A single sample is the source of the 12 T cell receptor beta chains below, sequenced in a study of blood T cells in healthy people across ages. With a J-beta primer mix and a sample-barcoded 5' primer, a second PCR ran roughly 6 to 11 cycles. TCRdb reanalysed the 5' RACE reads using MiXCR and keeps one entry per CDR3 protein. The sample lists about 1,500,000 distinct CDR3 sequences, 28% occurring once. The sample was blood. The source is a woman younger than 45 in good health.

The chain carries TRBV29-1 and TRBJ1-3; D is unclear. Trimming removed 4 bases at V and 0 bases at J, with 10 bases between. CDR3 length: 14 amino acids. In germline, CDR1 is SQVTM, CDR2 ANQGSEA. The CDR3 is CSVGISRSGNTIYF. Here the CDR3 DNA reads TGCAGCGTTGGAATCTCGCGCTCTGGAAACACCATATATTTT.

In this sample, this clonotype turned up many times. This chain links TRBV20-1 with TRBJ2-7; 10 bases fit TRBD2. V dropped 5 bases and J dropped 0; count of bases not matched to a gene: 1. Germline values: CDR1 DFQATT, CDR2 SNEGSKA (reference sequence). CDR3 size: 13 residues. As DNA, the CDR3 is TGCAGTGCTCTAGCGGGAGTCTCCTACGAGCAGTACTTC. Its translation is CSALAGVSYEQYF.

This clonotype was seen many times. CDR3: CAISPGGGRTGRYEQYF. CDR3 in DNA: TGTGCCATCAGTCCAGGGGGCGGAAGGACGGGAAGGTACGAGCAGTACTTC. This chain joins TRBV10-3 and TRBJ2-7; 8 positions match TRBD1. In germline, CDR1 is ENHRY, CDR2 SYGVKD. The CDR3 is 17 residues long. V trimming: 5 bases; J trimming: 4 bases; junction bases outside the gene matches: 16.

This clonotype appeared many times. The chain uses TRBV18 and TRBJ2-7; D possibly corresponds to TRBD2 (7 bases). The CDR3 is made up of 16 amino acids. Looked up from germline, CDR1 is KGHSH and CDR2 is LQKENI. V lost 3 bases to trimming and J lost 0 bases, with 15 bases between them. The CDR3 DNA sequence: TGTGCCAGCTCACCCCCTAGCGGAGGGGGCTCCTACGAGCAGTACTTC. This translates into CASSPPSGGGSYEQYF.

Only a few counts were recorded for this clonotype. The chain employs TRBV29-1 and TRBJ1-4; D is perhaps TRBD1 (6 bases). Per germline, CDR1 SQVTM and CDR2 ANQGSEA. Trimming stripped 4 bases from V and 7 bases from J, with 19 bases between. The CDR3 has 15 amino acids. CDR3 loop: CSVAGGALGSEKLFF. In nucleotides, the CDR3 is TGCAGCGTTGCCGGGGGCGCGTTAGGGAGTGAAAAACTGTTTTTT.

A few counts support this clonotype. The rearrangement links TRBV20-1 to TRBJ1-1; TRBD1 might be the D (5 bases). Germline V gene lookup returns CDR1 DFQATT and CDR2 SNEGSKA (reference sequence). V was clipped by 3 bases and J by 6 bases, with 26 bases between them. This CDR3 comprises 17 residues. The CDR3 DNA is TGCAGTGCTAGGGGGTTATGGGATGTGGGGGAGCCCGCTGAAGCTTTCTTT. Protein product: CSARGLWDVGEPAEAFF.

The chain recombines TRBV6-5 with TRBJ2-1; D is uncertain. Trimming took 2 bases from V and 6 from J, leaving 17 bases between them. The CDR3 length is 16 residues. Germline V gene data show CDR1 as MNHEY and CDR2 as SVGAGI. The CDR3 sequence: CASSYVASPGSNEQFF. The CDR3 nucleotides read TGTGCCAGCAGTTACGTAGCCTCGCCCGGGTCCAATGAGCAGTTCTTC.

This clonotype has more than one count but fewer than ten. The chain couples TRBV6-1 to TRBJ1-1; maybe TRBD1 (5 bases). V dropped 8 bases and J dropped 0 bases, with 13 bases sitting between them. This CDR3 is built from 14 residues. Germline V gives CDR1 MNHNS, CDR2 SASEGT. Here the CDR3 reads CASSRQQMNTEAFF. The CDR3 DNA reads as TGTGCCAGCTCCAGACAGCAGATGAACACTGAAGCTTTCTTT.

This chain uses TRBV4-1 with TRBJ1-1; D is undetermined. Per germline, CDR1 MGHRA and CDR2 YSYEKL. There are 15 residues in the CDR3. V gave up 0 bases and J gave up 1 base, with 9 bases separating them. The CDR3 coding sequence is TGCGCCAGCAGCCAAGACGGACTCTCGAACACTGAAGCTTTCTTT. Its translation is CASSQDGLSNTEAFF.

This chain joins TRBV2 and TRBJ2-5; 7 bases are a match to TRBD1. V shed 1 base, J shed 4 bases, and the junction held 6 bases outside the gene matches. The length of the CDR3 is 15 residues. Germline CDR1 is SNHLY and CDR2 is FYNNEI. The CDR3, as DNA: TGTGCCAGCAGTGAAGACAGGGGTGGATTAGAGACCCAGTACTTC. Protein: CASSEDRGGLETQYF.

The V call is TRBV20-1, the J call TRBJ2-1; D not resolved. CDR3 length: 14 amino acids. The V end lost 7 bases, the J end lost 4 bases, and 17 bases lay between the germline ends. The V gene's germline CDR1 is DFQATT and CDR2 SNEGSKA (reference sequence). The CDR3 nucleotides read TGCAGTGTCCCGAAGTCCGGGCTTTACAATGAGCAGTTCTTC. Its protein is CSVPKSGLYNEQFF.

The chain couples TRBV24-1 to TRBJ2-1; 9 bases are shared with TRBD2. The CDR3 totals 16 residues. The germline V gene encodes CDR1 KGHDR and CDR2 SFDVKD. V shed 1 base and J 0 bases; nucleotides not matched to a gene: 0. In DNA form, the CDR3 reads TGTGCCACCAGTGATTTTAGCGGGAGCTCCTACAATGAGCAGTTCTTC. Translation: CATSDFSGSSYNEQFF.